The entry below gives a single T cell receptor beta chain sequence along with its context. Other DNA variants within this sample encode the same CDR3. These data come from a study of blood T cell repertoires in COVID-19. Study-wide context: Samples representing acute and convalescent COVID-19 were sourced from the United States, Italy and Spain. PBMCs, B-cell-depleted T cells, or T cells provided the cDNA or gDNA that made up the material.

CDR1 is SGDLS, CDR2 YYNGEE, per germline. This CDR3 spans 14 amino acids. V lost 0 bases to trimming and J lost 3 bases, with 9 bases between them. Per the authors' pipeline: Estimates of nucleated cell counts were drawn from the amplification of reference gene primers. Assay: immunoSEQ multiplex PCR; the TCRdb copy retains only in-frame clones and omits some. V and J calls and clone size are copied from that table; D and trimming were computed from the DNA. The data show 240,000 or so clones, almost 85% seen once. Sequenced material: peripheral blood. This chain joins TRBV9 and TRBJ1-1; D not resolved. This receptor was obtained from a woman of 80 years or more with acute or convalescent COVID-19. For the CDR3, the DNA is TGTGCCAGCAGCGTAGCTGGGAGGGACACTGAAGCTTTCTTT. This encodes CASSVAGRDTEAFF.